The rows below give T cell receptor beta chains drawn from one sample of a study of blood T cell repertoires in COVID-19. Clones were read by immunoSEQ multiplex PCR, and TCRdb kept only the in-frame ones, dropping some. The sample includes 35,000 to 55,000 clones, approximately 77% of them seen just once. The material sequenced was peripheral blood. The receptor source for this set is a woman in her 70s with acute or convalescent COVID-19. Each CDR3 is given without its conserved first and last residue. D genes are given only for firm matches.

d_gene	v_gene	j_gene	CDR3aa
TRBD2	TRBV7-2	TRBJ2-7	ASSKTSHEQY
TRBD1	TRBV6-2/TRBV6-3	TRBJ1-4	ASSSPGQGNEKLF
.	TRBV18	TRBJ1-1	ASSGGRGRTEAF
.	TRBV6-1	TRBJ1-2	ASSDAGDGWGYNYGYT
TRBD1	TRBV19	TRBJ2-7	ASSIRTGTYEQY
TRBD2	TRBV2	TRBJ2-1	ASSEGLAGGLNEQF
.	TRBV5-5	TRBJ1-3	ASSFYSGSSGNTIY
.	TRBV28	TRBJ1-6	ASSLIDSPLH
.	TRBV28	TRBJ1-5	ASSQAGGFRNQPQH
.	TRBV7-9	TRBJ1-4	ASSRTGTNEKLF
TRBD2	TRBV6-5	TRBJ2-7	ASRTGGGQYEQY
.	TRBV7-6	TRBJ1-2	ASSSLTGRVGGYT
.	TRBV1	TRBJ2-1	TSSQDWSSVDNEQF
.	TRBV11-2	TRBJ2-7	ASSLGQASYEQY
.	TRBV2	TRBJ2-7	ASSARVFYEQY
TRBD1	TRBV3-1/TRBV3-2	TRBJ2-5	ASSQLQGGETQY
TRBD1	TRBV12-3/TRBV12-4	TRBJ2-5	ASGQGETQY
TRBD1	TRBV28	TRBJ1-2	ASRPETGVNYGYT
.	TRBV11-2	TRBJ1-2	ASSSRLVNYGYT
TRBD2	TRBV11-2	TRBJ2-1	ASSLVASGGSYNEQF
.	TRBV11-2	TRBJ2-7	ASSLLQGLSEQY
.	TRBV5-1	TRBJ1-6	ASTTVGFNSPLH
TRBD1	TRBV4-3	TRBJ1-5	ASSQDRGAYQPQH
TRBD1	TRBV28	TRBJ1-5	ASLRQGRGMGNQPQH
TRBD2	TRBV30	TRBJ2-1	AWRRGRRLGNEQF
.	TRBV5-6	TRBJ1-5	ASSNPGDQPQH
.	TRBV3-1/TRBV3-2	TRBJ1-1	ASSQRTVLAF
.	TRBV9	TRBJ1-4	ASSVGAGWVNEKLF
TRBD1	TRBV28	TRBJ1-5	ASGNQDRGLQPQH
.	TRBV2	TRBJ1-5	ASSADRTTNQPQH
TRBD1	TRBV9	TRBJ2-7	ASSPRQGGYEQY
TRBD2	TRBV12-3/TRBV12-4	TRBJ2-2	ASSGGGTGELF
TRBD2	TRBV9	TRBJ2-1	ASSVEQLAGGGYNEQF
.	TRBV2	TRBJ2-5	TSRPSEVMETQY
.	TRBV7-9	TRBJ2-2	ASLATGNTGELF
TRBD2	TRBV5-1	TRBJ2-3	ASSAPGTSGRGAADTQY